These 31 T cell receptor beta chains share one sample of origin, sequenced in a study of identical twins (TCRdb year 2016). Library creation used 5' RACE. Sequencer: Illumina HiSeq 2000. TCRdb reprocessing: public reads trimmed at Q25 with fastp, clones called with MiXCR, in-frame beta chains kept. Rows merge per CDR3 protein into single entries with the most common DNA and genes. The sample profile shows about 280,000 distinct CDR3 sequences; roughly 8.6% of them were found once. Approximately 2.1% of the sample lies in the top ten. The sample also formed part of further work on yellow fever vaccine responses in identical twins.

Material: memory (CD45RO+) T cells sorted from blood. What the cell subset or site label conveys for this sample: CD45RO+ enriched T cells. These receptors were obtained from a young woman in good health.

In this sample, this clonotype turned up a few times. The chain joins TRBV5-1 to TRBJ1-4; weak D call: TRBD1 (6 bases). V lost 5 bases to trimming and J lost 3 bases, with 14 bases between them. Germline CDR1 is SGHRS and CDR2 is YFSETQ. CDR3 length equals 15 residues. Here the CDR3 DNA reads TGCGCCAGCAGGTCCCAGGGGCAGGCTAATGAAAAACTGTTTTTT. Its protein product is CASRSQGQANEKLFF.

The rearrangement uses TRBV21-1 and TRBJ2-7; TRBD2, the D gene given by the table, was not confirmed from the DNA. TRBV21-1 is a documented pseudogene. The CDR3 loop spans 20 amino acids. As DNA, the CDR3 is TGTGCCAGCAGCAAAGATGCGGGGGGCAACAGGGAGGTTCCCTCCTACGAGCAGTACGTC. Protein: CASSKDAGGNREVPSYEQYV.

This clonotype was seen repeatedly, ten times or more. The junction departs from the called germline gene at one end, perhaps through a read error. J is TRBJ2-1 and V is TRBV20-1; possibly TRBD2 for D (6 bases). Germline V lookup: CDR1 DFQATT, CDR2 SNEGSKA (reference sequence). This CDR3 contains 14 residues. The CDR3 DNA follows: TGCAGCGCTAGTATACTAGCTAGGTACAATGAGCAGTTCTTC. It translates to CSASILARYNEQFF.

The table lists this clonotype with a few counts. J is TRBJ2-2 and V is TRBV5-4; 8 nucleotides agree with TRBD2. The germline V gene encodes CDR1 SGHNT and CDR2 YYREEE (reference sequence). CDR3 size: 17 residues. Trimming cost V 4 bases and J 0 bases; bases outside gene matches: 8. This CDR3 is CASSRYLAGTNTGELFF. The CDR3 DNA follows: TGTGCCAGCAGCCGATACTTAGCGGGGACGAACACCGGGGAGCTGTTTTTT.

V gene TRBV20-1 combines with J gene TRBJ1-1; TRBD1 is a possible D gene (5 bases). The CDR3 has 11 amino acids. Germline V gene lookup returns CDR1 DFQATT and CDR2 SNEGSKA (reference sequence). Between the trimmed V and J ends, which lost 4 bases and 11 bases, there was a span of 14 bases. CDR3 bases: TGCAGTGCTATGGGACCCCGTGACGCTTTCTTT. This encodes CSAMGPRDAFF.

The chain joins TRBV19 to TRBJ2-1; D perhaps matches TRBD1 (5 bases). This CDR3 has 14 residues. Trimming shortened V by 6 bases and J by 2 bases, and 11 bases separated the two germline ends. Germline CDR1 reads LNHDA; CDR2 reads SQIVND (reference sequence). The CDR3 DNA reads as TGTGCCAGTAGGGACACCTTGCCCTACAATGAGCAGTTCTTC. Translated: CASRDTLPYNEQFF. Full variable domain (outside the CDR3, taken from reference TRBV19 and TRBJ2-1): DGGITQSPKYLFRKEGQNVTLSCEQNLNHDAMYWYRQDPGQGLRLIYYSQIVNDFQKGDIAEGYSVSREKKESFPLTVTSAQKNPTAFYLCASRDTLPYNEQFFGPGTRLTVL.

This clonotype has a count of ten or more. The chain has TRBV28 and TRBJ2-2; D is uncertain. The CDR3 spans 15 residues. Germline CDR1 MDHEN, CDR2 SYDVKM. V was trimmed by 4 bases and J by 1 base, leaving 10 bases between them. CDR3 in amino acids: CASSSVQRNTGELFF. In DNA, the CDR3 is TGTGCCAGCAGTTCGGTACAGAGGAACACCGGGGAGCTGTTTTTT.

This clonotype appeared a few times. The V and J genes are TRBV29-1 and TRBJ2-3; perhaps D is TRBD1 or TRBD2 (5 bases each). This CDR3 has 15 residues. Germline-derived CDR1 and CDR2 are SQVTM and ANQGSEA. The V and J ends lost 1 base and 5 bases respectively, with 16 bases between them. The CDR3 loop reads CSVEGLRGQGDTQYF. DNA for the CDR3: TGCAGCGTTGAAGGGTTGAGGGGCCAGGGAGATACGCAGTATTTT.

The chain's CDR3 is CASSSLAGGPTRRNTQYF. Written as DNA, the CDR3 is TGTGCCAGCAGCTCCCTAGCGGGAGGGCCAACCCGGCGGAATACGCAGTATTTT. This chain connects TRBV7-6 to TRBJ2-3; the match to TRBD2 covers 12 bases. V lost 4 bases, J lost 7 bases, and 15 bases stayed unmatched. This CDR3 has 18 amino acids. Germline CDR1 SGHVS, CDR2 FNYEAQ.

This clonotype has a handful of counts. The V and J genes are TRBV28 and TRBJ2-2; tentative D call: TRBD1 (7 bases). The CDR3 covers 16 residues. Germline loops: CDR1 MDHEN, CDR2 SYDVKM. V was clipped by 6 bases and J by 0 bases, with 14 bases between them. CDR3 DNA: TGTGCCAGCAGATCCGGAGGGGGCGCGAACACCGGGGAGCTGTTTTTT. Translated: CASRSGGGANTGELFF.

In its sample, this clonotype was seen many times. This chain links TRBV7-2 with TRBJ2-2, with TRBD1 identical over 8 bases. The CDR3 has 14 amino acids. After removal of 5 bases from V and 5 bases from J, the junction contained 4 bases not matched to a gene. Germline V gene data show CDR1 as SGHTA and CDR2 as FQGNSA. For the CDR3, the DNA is TGTGCCAGCAGCCCGACAGGGGTGACCGGGGAGCTGTTTTTT. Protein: CASSPTGVTGELFF.

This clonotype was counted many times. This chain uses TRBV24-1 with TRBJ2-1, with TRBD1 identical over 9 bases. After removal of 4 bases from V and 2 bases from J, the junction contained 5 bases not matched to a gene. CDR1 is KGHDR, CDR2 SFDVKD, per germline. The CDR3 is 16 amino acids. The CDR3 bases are TGTGCCACCAGTGACCCCGGACAGGGGCCCTACAATGAGCAGTTCTTC. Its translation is CATSDPGQGPYNEQFF.

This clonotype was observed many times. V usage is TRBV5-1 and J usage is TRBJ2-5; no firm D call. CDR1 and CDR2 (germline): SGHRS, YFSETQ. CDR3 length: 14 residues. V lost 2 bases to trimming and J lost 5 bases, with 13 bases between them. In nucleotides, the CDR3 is TGCGCCAGCAGCTTCTCCTCAGCCCGTGAGACCCAGTACTTC. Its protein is CASSFSSARETQYF.

CDR3 DNA: TGTGCCAGCAGCCCGTCTCCATCGTACATCTCCTACGAGCAGTACGTC. Its translation is CASSPSPSYISYEQYV. The V gene is TRBV11-2, the J gene TRBJ2-7; no clear D. Per the germline V gene, CDR1 is SGHAT and CDR2 is FQNNGV. The CDR3 loop spans 16 amino acids. The ends were cut back, 5 bases at V and 0 bases at J, with 17 bases in the middle.

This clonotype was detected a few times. The CDR3 here is CASSLGLEGGTDTQYF. CDR3 sequence (DNA): TGTGCCAGCAGCTTGGGCTTAGAGGGGGGCACAGATACGCAGTATTTT. The chain is built from TRBV5-6 and TRBJ2-3; D might be TRBD1 (6 bases). In germline, CDR1 is SGHDT, CDR2 YYEEEE. The germline V and J ends were trimmed by 0 bases and 1 base, with 12 bases remaining between them. The CDR3 extends over 16 amino acids.

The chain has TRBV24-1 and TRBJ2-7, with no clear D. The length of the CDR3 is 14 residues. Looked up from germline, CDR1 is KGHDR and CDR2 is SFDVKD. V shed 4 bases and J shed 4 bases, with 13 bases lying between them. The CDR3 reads CATSDPTVSYEQYF. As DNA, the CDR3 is TGTGCCACCAGTGACCCCACGGTCTCGTACGAGCAGTACTTC.

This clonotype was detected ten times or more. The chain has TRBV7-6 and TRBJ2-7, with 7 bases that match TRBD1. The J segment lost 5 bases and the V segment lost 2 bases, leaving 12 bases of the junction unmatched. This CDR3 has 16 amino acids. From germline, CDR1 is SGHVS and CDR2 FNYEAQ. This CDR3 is CASSLPPRQGPHEQYV. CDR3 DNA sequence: TGTGCCAGCAGCTTACCGCCCCGACAGGGACCCCACGAGCAGTACGTC.

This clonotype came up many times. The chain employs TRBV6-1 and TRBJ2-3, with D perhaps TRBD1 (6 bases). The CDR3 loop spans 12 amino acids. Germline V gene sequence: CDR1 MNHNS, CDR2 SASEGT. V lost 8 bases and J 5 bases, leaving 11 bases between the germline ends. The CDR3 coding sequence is TGTGCCAGCGGTCCCAGGGGAGATACGCAGTATTTT. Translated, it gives CASGPRGDTQYF.

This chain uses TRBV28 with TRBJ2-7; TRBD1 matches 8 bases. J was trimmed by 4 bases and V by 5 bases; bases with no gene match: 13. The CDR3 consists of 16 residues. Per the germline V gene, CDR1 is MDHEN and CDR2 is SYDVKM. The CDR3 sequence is CASSPPSGTGLYEQYF. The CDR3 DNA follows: TGTGCCAGCAGTCCACCTTCCGGGACAGGACTTTACGAGCAGTACTTC.

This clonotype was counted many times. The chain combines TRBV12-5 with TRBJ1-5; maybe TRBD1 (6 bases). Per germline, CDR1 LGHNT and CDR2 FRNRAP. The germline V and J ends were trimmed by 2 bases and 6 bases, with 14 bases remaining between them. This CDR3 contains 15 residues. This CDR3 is CASGLRGAGVQPQHF. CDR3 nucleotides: TGTGCTAGTGGTTTGCGGGGGGCAGGGGTTCAGCCCCAGCATTTT. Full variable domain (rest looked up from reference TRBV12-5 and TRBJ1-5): DARVTQTPRHKVTEMGQEVTMRCQPILGHNTVFWYRQTMMQGLELLAYFRNRAPLDDSGMPKDRFSAEMPDATLATLKIQPSEPRDSAVYFCASGLRGAGVQPQHFGDGTRLSIL.

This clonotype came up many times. The DNA of the CDR3 is TGCAGTGCTACTAGCGGGAACACAGATACGCAGTATTTT. This gives the protein CSATSGNTDTQYF. This chain connects TRBV20-1 to TRBJ2-3, with 9 bases aligning to TRBD2. V lost 4 bases, J lost 2 bases, and 1 base stayed unmatched. Looked up from germline, CDR1 is DFQATT and CDR2 is SNEGSKA (reference sequence). The CDR3 contains 13 residues.

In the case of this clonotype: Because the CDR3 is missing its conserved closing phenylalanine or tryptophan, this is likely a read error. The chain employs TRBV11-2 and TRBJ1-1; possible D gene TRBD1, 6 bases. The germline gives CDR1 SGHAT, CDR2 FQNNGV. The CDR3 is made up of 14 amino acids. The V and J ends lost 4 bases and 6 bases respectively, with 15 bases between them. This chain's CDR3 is CASSYPGRGAEAFL. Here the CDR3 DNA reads TGTGCCAGCAGCTACCCGGGCAGGGGAGCTGAAGCTTTCCTT.

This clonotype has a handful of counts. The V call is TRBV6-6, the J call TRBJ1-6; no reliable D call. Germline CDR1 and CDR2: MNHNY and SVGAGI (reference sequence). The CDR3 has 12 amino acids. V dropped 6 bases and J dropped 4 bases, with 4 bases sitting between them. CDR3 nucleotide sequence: TGTGCCAGCAGGGAGTATAATTCACCCCTCCACTTT. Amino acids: CASREYNSPLHF.

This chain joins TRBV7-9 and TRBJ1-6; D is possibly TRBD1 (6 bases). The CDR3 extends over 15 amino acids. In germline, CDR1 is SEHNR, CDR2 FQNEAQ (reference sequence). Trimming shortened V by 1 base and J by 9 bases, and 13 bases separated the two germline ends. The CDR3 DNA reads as TGTGCCAGCAGCTTAGACCAGGGGACTGGTTCACCCCTCCACTTT. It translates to CASSLDQGTGSPLHF.

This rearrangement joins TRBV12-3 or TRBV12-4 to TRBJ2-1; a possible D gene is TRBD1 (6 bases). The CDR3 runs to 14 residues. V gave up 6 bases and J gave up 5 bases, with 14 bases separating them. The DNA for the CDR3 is TGTGCCAGCAGGAAACAGGGTGCCCACAATGAGCAGTTCTTC. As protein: CASRKQGAHNEQFF.

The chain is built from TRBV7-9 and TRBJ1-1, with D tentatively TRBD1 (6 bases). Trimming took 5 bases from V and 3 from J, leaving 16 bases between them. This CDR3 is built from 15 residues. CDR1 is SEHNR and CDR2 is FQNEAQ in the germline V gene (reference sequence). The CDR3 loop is CASSPPSGHHTEAFF. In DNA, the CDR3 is TGTGCCAGCAGCCCCCCTTCGGGACATCACACTGAAGCTTTCTTT.

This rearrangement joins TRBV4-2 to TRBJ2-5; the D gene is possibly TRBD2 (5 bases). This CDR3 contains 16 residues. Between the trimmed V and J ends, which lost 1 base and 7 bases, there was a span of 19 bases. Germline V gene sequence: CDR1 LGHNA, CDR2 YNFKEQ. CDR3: CASSQVHGNSLGTQYF. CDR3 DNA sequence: TGTGCCAGCAGCCAAGTCCACGGGAATTCGCTAGGGACCCAGTACTTC.

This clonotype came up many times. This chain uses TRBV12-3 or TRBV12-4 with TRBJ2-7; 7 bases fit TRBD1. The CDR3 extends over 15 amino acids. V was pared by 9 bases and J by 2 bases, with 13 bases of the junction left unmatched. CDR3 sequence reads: CASRPGQVLTYEQYF. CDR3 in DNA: TGTGCCAGTCGGCCCGGACAGGTCCTTACCTACGAGCAGTACTTC.

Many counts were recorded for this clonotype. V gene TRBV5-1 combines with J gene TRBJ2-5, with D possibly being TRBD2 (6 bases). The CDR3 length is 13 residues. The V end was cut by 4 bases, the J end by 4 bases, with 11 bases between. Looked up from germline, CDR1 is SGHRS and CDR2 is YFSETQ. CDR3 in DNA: TGCGCCAGCAGCGCGACGGGGGTAGAGACCCAGTACTTC. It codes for CASSATGVETQYF.

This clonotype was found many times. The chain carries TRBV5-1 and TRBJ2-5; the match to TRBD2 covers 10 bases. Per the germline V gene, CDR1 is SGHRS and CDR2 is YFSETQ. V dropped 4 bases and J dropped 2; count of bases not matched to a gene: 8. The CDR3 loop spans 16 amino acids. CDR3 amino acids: CASSPLTSGVQETQYF. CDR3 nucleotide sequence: TGCGCCAGCAGCCCCCTAACTAGCGGGGTTCAAGAGACCCAGTACTTC. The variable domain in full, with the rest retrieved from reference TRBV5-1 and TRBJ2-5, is KAGVTQTPRYLIKTRGQQVTLSCSPISGHRSVSWYQQTPGQGLQFLFEYFSETQRNKGNFPGRFSGRQFSNSRSEMNVSTLELGDSALYLCASSPLTSGVQETQYFGPGTRLLVL.

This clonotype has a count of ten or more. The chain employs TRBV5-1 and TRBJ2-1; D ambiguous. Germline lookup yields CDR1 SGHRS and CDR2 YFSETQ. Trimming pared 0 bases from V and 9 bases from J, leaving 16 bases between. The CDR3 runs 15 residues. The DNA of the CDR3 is TGCGCCAGCAGCTTGGGTTCGCAATCTGGCGGTGAGCAGTTCTTC. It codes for CASSLGSQSGGEQFF.